One and the same sample provided the 8 T cell receptor beta chains below, sequenced in a study of cytomegalovirus exposure and HLA in healthy donors. PCR employed 60 Vbeta and 13 Jbeta primers. Sequencing was performed with immunoSEQ multiplex PCR; in TCRdb, only in-frame clones are kept and a portion is missing. The data contain 130,000 or so clones, 65% to 80% of them singletons. Sequences were obtained from PBMCs. The receptors derive from a man aged 25 to 45 in good health and CMV-seronegative.

CDR3: CASSLRTTGGNTEAFF. CDR3 coding DNA: TGTGCCAGCAGTTTACGGACCACAGGGGGGAACACTGAAGCTTTCTTT. V gene TRBV27 combines with J gene TRBJ1-1; 8 nucleotides align to TRBD1. CDR3 length equals 16 residues. Germline assignment: CDR1 MNHEY and CDR2 SMNVEV (reference sequence). V lost 2 bases and J lost 1; bases outside the gene matches: 6.

V gene TRBV5-8 combines with J gene TRBJ2-7; tentatively, D is TRBD1 (6 bases). The germline CDR1 and CDR2 sequences are SGHTS and YDEGEE. The CDR3 is 14 amino acids. Trimming took off 2 bases at V and 5 bases at J, with 14 bases between the two ends. The CDR3 coding sequence is TGTGCCAGCAGCTTTACAGCCAGGGGCCACGAGCAGTACTTC. Translation gives CASSFTARGHEQYF.

This chain connects TRBV11-3 to TRBJ2-5; D ambiguous. Trimming removed 5 bases at V and 1 base at J, with 8 bases between. Germline V gives CDR1 SGHNT, CDR2 YENEEA. The CDR3 contains 13 residues. Here the CDR3 reads CASSPSVQETQYF. CDR3 bases: TGTGCCAGCAGCCCCTCGGTCCAAGAGACCCAGTACTTC.

V and J are TRBV30 and TRBJ1-5; 7 bases agree with TRBD1. This CDR3 is built from 14 residues. Germline V lookup: CDR1 GTSNPN, CDR2 SVGIG (reference sequence). V trimming: 2 bases; J trimming: 2 bases; junction bases outside the gene matches: 3. The CDR3 region is CAWSSDRGNQPQHF. DNA for the CDR3: TGTGCCTGGAGTAGTGACAGGGGCAATCAGCCCCAGCATTTT.

The V gene is TRBV5-4, the J gene TRBJ1-2; 8 bases are a match to TRBD1. Unmatched junction bases numbered 10, after V lost 0 bases and J lost 6 bases. Germline V gene data show CDR1 as SGHNT and CDR2 as YYREEE (reference sequence). There are 16 residues in the CDR3. CDR3 loop: CASSLANRGEMDGYTF. CDR3 DNA sequence: TGTGCCAGCAGCTTGGCAAACAGGGGGGAGATGGATGGCTACACCTTC.

The CDR3 loop is CASSPGLANTGELFF. CDR3 DNA sequence: TGCGCCAGCAGCCCGGGACTAGCGAACACCGGGGAGCTGTTTTTT. This chain uses TRBV5-1 with TRBJ2-2; 8 nucleotides line up with TRBD2. The germline CDR1 and CDR2 sequences are SGHRS and YFSETQ. This CDR3 spans 15 amino acids. J lost 0 bases, V lost 4 bases, and 2 bases had no gene match.

This chain connects TRBV2 to TRBJ1-6; D not resolved. CDR3 length: 13 residues. Germline V gene data show CDR1 as SNHLY and CDR2 as FYNNEI. Trimming left V 7 bases short and J 7 bases short, with 11 bases between. The CDR3 loop is CASKRYLNSPLHF. The DNA for the CDR3 is TGTGCCAGCAAACGTTACTTAAATTCACCCCTCCACTTT.

The sample holds a few counts of this clone. V is TRBV28 and J is TRBJ2-7; 7 bases line up with TRBD1. CDR1 MDHEN and CDR2 SYDVKM come from the germline V gene. J was trimmed by 3 bases and V by 6 bases; bases with no gene match: 14. This CDR3 has 16 residues. CDR3 amino acids: CASSRVPRRGLYEQYF. DNA of the CDR3: TGTGCCAGCAGCCGGGTCCCTCGAAGGGGGCTCTACGAGCAGTACTTC.